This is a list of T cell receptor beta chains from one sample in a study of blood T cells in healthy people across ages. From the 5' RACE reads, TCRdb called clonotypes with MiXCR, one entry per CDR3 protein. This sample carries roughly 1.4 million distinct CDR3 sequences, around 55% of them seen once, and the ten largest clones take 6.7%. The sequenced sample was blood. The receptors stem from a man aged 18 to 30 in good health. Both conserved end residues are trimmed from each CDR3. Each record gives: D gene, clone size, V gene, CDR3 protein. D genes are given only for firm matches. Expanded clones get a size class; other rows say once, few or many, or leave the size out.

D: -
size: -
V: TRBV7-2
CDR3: ASSVEQTSYEQY

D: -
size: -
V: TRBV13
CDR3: ASSLQGFDTGELF

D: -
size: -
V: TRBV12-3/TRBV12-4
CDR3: ASSPYRGLTNSPLH

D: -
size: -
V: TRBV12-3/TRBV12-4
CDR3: ASSLGTRPYNEQF

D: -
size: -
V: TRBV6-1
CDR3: ASSDRHQYSNQPQH

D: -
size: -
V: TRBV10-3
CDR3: AIDSTNTGELF

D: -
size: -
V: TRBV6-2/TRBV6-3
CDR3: ASSQTYADTQY

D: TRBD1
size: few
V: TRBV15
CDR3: ATSVRDRVYEQY

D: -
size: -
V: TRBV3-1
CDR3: ASSQDGKKGEQY

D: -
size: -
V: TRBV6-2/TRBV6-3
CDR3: ASSRGIHYNEQF

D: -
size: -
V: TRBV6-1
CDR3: ASSHLDTEAF

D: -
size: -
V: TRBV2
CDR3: ASHTGVSGYT

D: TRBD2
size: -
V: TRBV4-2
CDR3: ASSQDERGLYNEQF

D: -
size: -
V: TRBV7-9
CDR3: ASSPQTSPTEQY

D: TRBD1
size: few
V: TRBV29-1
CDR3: SAHGDREGGYT

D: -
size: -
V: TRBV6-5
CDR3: ASRKENSYEQY

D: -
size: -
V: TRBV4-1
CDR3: ASSPLQDEMNTEAF

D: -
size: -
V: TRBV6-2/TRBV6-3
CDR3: ASTGTPVVVYEQY

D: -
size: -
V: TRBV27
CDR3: ASSAWQQETQF

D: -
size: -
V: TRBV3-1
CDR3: ASSQDPADYLGDTQY

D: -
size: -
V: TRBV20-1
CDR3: SDRADTQY

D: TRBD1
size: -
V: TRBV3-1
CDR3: ASSGQGARTGELF

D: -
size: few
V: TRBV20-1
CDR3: SASGATYEQY

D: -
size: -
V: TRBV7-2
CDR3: AGSLGGGSADTQY

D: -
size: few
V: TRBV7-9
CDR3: ASSFFGSGANVLT

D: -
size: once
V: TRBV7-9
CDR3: ASSLVSWEAAKSYGQY

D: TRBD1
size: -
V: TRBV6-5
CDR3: ASSTTGTGLTDTQY

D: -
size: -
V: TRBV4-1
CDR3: ASSQALTGGLMNTEAF

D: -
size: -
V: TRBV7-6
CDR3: ASSLVNRDNRDGYT

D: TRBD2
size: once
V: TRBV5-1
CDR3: ASSFGLAGEGYEQY

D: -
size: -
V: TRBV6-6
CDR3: ASSSFDRAYSNQPQH

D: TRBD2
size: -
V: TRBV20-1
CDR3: SATGGLAGGLSYNEQF

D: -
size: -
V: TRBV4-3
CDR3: ASSQGSRFYGQY

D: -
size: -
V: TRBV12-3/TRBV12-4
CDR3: ASSFQLEAF

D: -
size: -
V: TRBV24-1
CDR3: ATSDSGYTDTQY

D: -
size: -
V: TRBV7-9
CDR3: ASSPVPRDTGELF

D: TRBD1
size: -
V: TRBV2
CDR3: ATQGARESYEQY

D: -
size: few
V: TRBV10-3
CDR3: AISEDRLRTPYEQY